Sequencing of this T cell receptor (beta chain) was carried out in a study of early T cells in non-severe SARS-CoV-2 infection (dated by TCRdb to the early 2020s). In the study overall: Because TCR sequencing relied on bulk RNA taken from unsorted whole blood, pairing of alpha and beta chains was not possible. The study at large found these results: Matching against VDJdb was skewed toward anti-spike CD8 responses, likely underestimated virus-specific expansions, and missed private and CD4 specificities.

The table lists this clonotype with many counts. Its antigen is still unknown. No base quality information exists; no much larger clone differs at one position. Libraries were constructed by 5' RACE. Sequencing instrument: NextSeq 500. Unique molecular identifiers were attached to individual cDNA molecules in the TCR library protocol so that sequencing error and PCR bias could be corrected. TCR alpha and beta chains were both sequenced, and the abundances of alpha and beta sequences in each sample were closely correlated with each other. From the authors' description of their analysis: Decombinator V4 was used to annotate the V gene, J gene and CDR3 of the TCR sequences. Expanded TCRs were defined as changing significantly between any two time points under a Poisson model with p below 0.0001. TCR abundances were normalised to the total number of TCRs sequenced in each sample and reported as counts per million. TRAV1-2 paired with TRAJ12, TRAJ20 or TRAJ33 defined MAIT TCRs, while TRAV10 paired with TRAJ18 defined iNKT TCRs. VDJdb, accessed 1 November 2021, was searched for CMV, EBV and SARS-CoV-2 annotated TCRs, with TCRs annotated for multiple antigens excluded. Starting from the raw public reads, TCRdb applied fastp trimming at Q25, assembled clones with MiXCR and retained in-frame beta chains. Every CDR3 protein is listed once, alongside the most common genes and DNA of its rows. V and J calls and clone size were set by TCRdb, not the authors. This sample holds about 35,000 distinct CDR3 sequences; around 4.5% were observed only once. Of the sample, 5.5% to 6.5% is held by the ten largest clones.

Reading the germline V gene (reference sequence) gives CDR1 DFQATT and CDR2 SNEGSKA. From its cysteine to its phenylalanine, the CDR3 spans 16 amino acids. The only DNA kept is the CDR3, 48 bases in frame from the first base. The V and J ends are trimmed by 0 bases and 6 bases, leaving 20 bases between them. The study was a case-control design nested within a healthcare worker cohort in London, UK, with weekly nasopharyngeal swab PCR tests and blood sampling. Between 23 and 31 March 2020, the week of the UK lockdown, healthcare workers were enrolled and then followed up weekly for as long as 16 weeks.

This TCR came from an adult who was a healthcare worker with PCR-confirmed SARS-CoV-2 infection or an uninfected control (not recorded which). Recombination connected TRBV20-1 to TRBJ1-2; the D region possibly corresponds to TRBD1 (5 bases align). The specimen was whole blood. The sequenced DNA is TGCAGTGCTAGAGATGAGGTACCAGGGCCCCTAGATGGCTACACCTTC. It codes for CSARDEVPGPLDGYTF.